Listed below are T cell receptor beta chains from one sample, sequenced in a study of beta chain features in type 1 diabetes. Method: immunoSEQ multiplex PCR; TCRdb's copy keeps in-frame clones and lacks some. Of around 350,000 clones listed, 10% to 15% were seen once; the top ten hold about 0.017%. The material sequenced was naive CD4+ T cells from blood. Receptors were obtained from a man between 18 and 35 years old in good health. Both conserved end residues are trimmed from each CDR3.

TRBV18	TRBJ1-1	ASSPKTGANTEAF
TRBV4-1	TRBJ1-2	ASSQGSTGPTLYGYT
TRBV5-6	TRBJ2-5	ASSTVLAGGRETQY
TRBV7-2	TRBJ1-1	ASSSTGYRAF
TRBV18	TRBJ1-4	ASSQGGEKLF
TRBV7-2	TRBJ2-7	ASSLTGQFEQY
TRBV7-2	TRBJ2-2	ASSPQTGATTGELF
TRBV19	TRBJ2-4	ASSLGLAGAKNIQY
TRBV4-1	TRBJ2-7	ASSQVGGDAYEQY
TRBV10-3	TRBJ2-3	ATLREGGDTQY
TRBV5-1	TRBJ2-7	ASSPRATGLYEQY
TRBV6-5	TRBJ2-4	ASSKTDRGTQY
TRBV5-1	TRBJ1-2	ASSLGPSEGYT
TRBV5-1	TRBJ2-3	ASSLGLSADTQY
TRBV28	TRBJ2-5	ASSEPGQGLRETQY
TRBV5-6	TRBJ2-1	ASSPGGTTSREQF
TRBV4-2	TRBJ2-1	ASSRTSGTGDDEQF
TRBV25-1	TRBJ2-1	ASSGTSTAQF
TRBV29-1	TRBJ1-1	SVERTANTEAF
TRBV7-2	TRBJ1-1	ASSFPGGTEAF
TRBV19	TRBJ1-1	ASSPGQDSLNTEAF
TRBV6-1	TRBJ2-5	ASTSTSRPQETQY
TRBV6-6	TRBJ2-5	ETSETGYSETQY
TRBV18	TRBJ2-7	ASSPRGGRYEQY
TRBV6-1	TRBJ2-3	ASSERKTGGTDTQY
TRBV20-1	TRBJ2-7	SAKTGFEQY
TRBV7-8	TRBJ2-5	ASSLSRGKETQY
TRBV30	TRBJ2-7	AWSAPGVPSYEQY
TRBV28	TRBJ1-6	ASRPSGQFEAHSPLH
TRBV2	TRBJ2-2	ASSGTASTGELF
TRBV30	TRBJ2-7	AGLGGWAGGSAYEQY
TRBV28	TRBJ2-4	ASSPGLAKNIQY
TRBV6-5	TRBJ1-2	ASSYGRAERYGYT
TRBV5-5	TRBJ2-1	ASSTLAGGYNEQF
TRBV9	-	ASSVDGGEHEQY
TRBV28	TRBJ1-1	ASSLPPTGEAF
TRBV7-3	TRBJ2-7	ASSSGVLPYEQY
TRBV2	TRBJ1-2	ASSRQGARLHGYT
TRBV29-1	TRBJ2-2	SVGPGPHSNTGELF
TRBV4-2	TRBJ2-7	TSSQARGRTY
TRBV7-2	TRBJ1-5	ASSLRGNQPQH
TRBV7-9	TRBJ2-4	ASSFLAKNIQY
TRBV7-8	TRBJ2-1	ASSLGRRAGGPNNEQF
TRBV6-1	TRBJ2-1	ASSPGVASYEQF
TRBV9	TRBJ2-2	ASSVLGGTGTGELF
TRBV5-1	TRBJ2-3	ASSLDPPGQGLDTQY
TRBV28	TRBJ1-3	ASSLTGTSGNTIY
TRBV5-1	TRBJ1-2	ASRTTGTGGGYT
TRBV9	TRBJ2-1	ASSDPIGQAYNEQF
TRBV4-2	TRBJ2-7	ASSQVGSGRTYEQY
TRBV15	TRBJ2-5	ATSYPSDSVETQY
TRBV19	TRBJ2-5	ASSRTSGGYQETQY
TRBV13	TRBJ2-3	ASSFRAGSTDTQY
TRBV7-2	TRBJ2-1	ASSTWDRGRYNEQF
TRBV6-5	TRBJ2-3	ASSTRTSSDTQY
TRBV7-7	TRBJ2-3	ASSPRLAGGTDTQY
TRBV7-2	TRBJ1-5	ASSRDSWYNQPQH
TRBV27	TRBJ2-7	ASREFGQGLSYEQY
TRBV9	TRBJ1-5	ASSVGRSNQPQH